This T cell receptor beta chain emerged from a study of persistence of HIV-infected CD4 T cells. Sequencing used immunoSEQ version 4 in survey mode. Some clones are missing from TCRdb's copy, which holds only in-frame ones; the method was immunoSEQ multiplex PCR. The profile shows 35,000 to 55,000 clones, less than 90% of them singletons. A note on this clone: Its antigen is unknown.

Nonspecific anti-CD3/anti-CD28 bead stimulation represents the broad CD4+ T cell repertoire. CD4+ T cells upregulating both CD40 ligand and CD69 were sorted as responding cells. V gave up 3 bases and J gave up 1 base; unmatched junction bases: 3. This CDR3 has 16 residues. Germline V lookup: CDR1 KGHSH, CDR2 LQKENI. The TCR was taken from an adult woman with HIV who was CMV-seropositive. The V and J genes are TRBV18 and TRBJ2-2; TRBD2 matches at 9 bases. Sequenced material: CD4+ T cells sorted from PBMCs after approximately 20-hour stimulation, taken from a patient who received antiretroviral therapy. The CDR3 is CASSPTSGQNTGELFF. The CDR3 nucleotides are TGTGCCAGCTCACCGACTAGCGGCCAGAACACCGGGGAGCTGTTTTTT.